A selection of T cell receptor beta chains follows, all from one sample in a study of T cell responses to AZD1222 COVID-19 vaccine. TCRdb's copy holds only in-frame clones and misses some; the assay was immunoSEQ multiplex PCR. The data contain over 90,000 clones, 88% of them singletons. The specimen comprised peripheral blood, sampled on day 0 of AZD1222 vaccination. Source of these receptors: an adult in good health. The CDR3 runs from the conserved cysteine through the conserved F or W. D genes are given only for firm matches. The size of a clone is reported for some rows only, either as once, few or many, or as a class for expanded clones.

clone_size d_call j_call v_call cdr3_nt cdr3_aa
once NA TRBJ2-3 TRBV5-4 TGTGCCAGCGGCGGGACTCACACCACAGATACGCAGTATTTT CASGGTHTTDTQYF
NA NA TRBJ1-6 TRBV12-3/TRBV12-4 TGTGCCAGCAGTTTAAATGATGTGTCACCCCTCCACTTT CASSLNDVSPLHF
NA TRBD2 TRBJ2-1 TRBV19 TGTGCCAGTAGTATAGAACTAGCGGGGGGGATTTACAATGAGCAGTTCTTC CASSIELAGGIYNEQFF
NA NA TRBJ1-4 TRBV6-5 TGTGCCAGCAGTCCGGGGGGACACACTAATGAAAAACTGTTTTTT CASSPGGHTNEKLFF
NA NA TRBJ1-2 TRBV27 TGTGCCAGCAGTCCTCGCGGCGCGGACTATGGCTACACCTTC CASSPRGADYGYTF
NA NA TRBJ1-5 TRBV6-2/TRBV6-3 TGTGCCAGCAGTTATATAGGGGCAAGGCCCCAGCATTTT CASSYIGARPQHF
NA NA TRBJ1-5 TRBV28 TGTGCCAGCAGTTTATGGGGGGGGAATCAGCCCCAGCATTTT CASSLWGGNQPQHF
NA NA TRBJ1-4 TRBV7-9 TGTGCCAGCAGCTTACAGTTAGGTGAAAAACTGTTTTTT CASSLQLGEKLFF
NA NA TRBJ2-2 TRBV6-5 TGTGCCACCTCTACTAGGATAGGTAACGGGGAGCTGTTTTTT CATSTRIGNGELFF
NA NA TRBJ1-1 TRBV7-5 TGTGCCAGAAGCTACACGGGACGGTGGAACACTGAAGCTTTCTTT CARSYTGRWNTEAFF
once NA TRBJ1-1 TRBV18 TGTGCCAGCTCACCGGGGGCGAACACTGAAGCTTTCTTT CASSPGANTEAFF
NA NA TRBJ2-3 TRBV6-5 TGTGCCAGCAGTTATTCTGTGGGGCAGGGCACAGATACGCAGTATTTT CASSYSVGQGTDTQYF
NA TRBD1 TRBJ2-5 TRBV6-5 TGTGCCAGCAGGCCTGCAGGACAGGACATAGAGACCCAGTACTTC CASRPAGQDIETQYF
NA NA TRBJ2-7 TRBV21-1 TGTGCCAGCAGCAAAGGTCCGGGACGCGTCTCCTACGAGCAGTACTTC CASSKGPGRVSYEQYF
NA NA TRBJ1-5 TRBV10-1 TGCGCCAGCAGTGACAGGGGAGCGGATCAGCCCCAGCATTTT CASSDRGADQPQHF
NA TRBD1 TRBJ1-5 TRBV28 TGTGCCAGCAGGCCCCAGGGGGAGGGGCCCCAGCATTTT CASRPQGEGPQHF
NA TRBD2 TRBJ2-7 TRBV10-2 TGCGCCAGCACCGGCGGGAGTTTCCCCGAGCAGTACTTC CASTGGSFPEQYF
NA NA TRBJ1-4 TRBV19 TGTGCCAGTAGTATAGAGGGACTCCGAAATAGGGGACTGTTTTTT CASSIEGLRNRGLFF
NA TRBD1 TRBJ2-7 TRBV6-6 TGTGCCAGCAGAAAGGAGGGACAGGAAGTCTCCTACGAGCAGTACTTC CASRKEGQEVSYEQYF
NA NA TRBJ1-2 TRBV28 TGTGCCAGCAGTTGGGACGGATACTATGGCTACACCTTC CASSWDGYYGYTF
NA NA TRBJ1-1 TRBV6-2/TRBV6-3 TGTGCCAGCAGTCCCGGGGACAACACTGAAGCTTTCTTT CASSPGDNTEAFF
NA TRBD1 TRBJ1-2 TRBV7-9 TGTGCCAGCAGCCCAGGGACAGGGTTCGGCTACACCTTC CASSPGTGFGYTF
once TRBD1 TRBJ1-2 TRBV5-4 TGTGCCAGCAGCGGAGGACAGGTCTATGGCTACACCTTC CASSGGQVYGYTF
NA NA TRBJ2-1 TRBV23-1 TGCGCCAGCAGTCAATCGACAAAAGCTGGTGAGCAGTTCTTC CASSQSTKAGEQFF
NA NA TRBJ1-6 TRBV6-1 TGTGCCAGCAGTGAACGGGGGCCCTATAATTCACCCCTCCACTTT CASSERGPYNSPLHF
NA NA TRBJ2-3 TRBV19 TGTGCCAGCACCCGGACGGGGAGCACAGATACGCAGTATTTT CASTRTGSTDTQYF
NA TRBD1 TRBJ2-1 TRBV10-3 TGTGCCATCAGTGAGTCAGGACAGGTAGCCCTCCAGGGCTCCTACAATGAGCAGTTCTTC CAISESGQVALQGSYNEQFF
NA NA TRBJ1-2 TRBV10-2 TGCGCCAGCAGTGAGGGAGGGGCACTTACTAACTATGGCTACACCTTC CASSEGGALTNYGYTF